This is a list of T cell receptor beta chains from one sample in a study of long-term antiretroviral therapy in people with HIV. Sequenced by immunoSEQ multiplex PCR; TCRdb stores in-frame clones only, minus some. The data show roughly 18,000 clones, around 84% seen once. The sequences come from unsorted PBMCs, collected 0.3 years after starting antiretroviral therapy. These receptors were obtained from a woman between 45 and 65 years old with HIV. CDR3s include the opening cysteine and the closing phenylalanine or tryptophan. D genes are given only for firm matches. Size tells how often a clone was seen (once, few, many) or the class of an expanded clone, and some rows leave it out.

d_call | j_call | v_call | clone_size | cdr3_nt | cdr3_aa
- | TRBJ1-2 | TRBV21-1 | - | TGTGCCAGCACAGGATTGTGGGGACATAACTATGGCTACACCTTC | CASTGLWGHNYGYTF
- | TRBJ1-2 | TRBV7-9 | - | TGTGCCAGCGTCAACAGTACCCTCCCGGGTGGCTACACCTTC | CASVNSTLPGGYTF
- | TRBJ1-2 | TRBV5-1 | few | TGCGCCAGCAGCCCGGGGGGGGACTATGGCTACACCTTC | CASSPGGDYGYTF
- | TRBJ1-2 | TRBV7-8 | - | TGTGCCAGCAGCTGGGGGGAGGGCTTAGTTTACTATGGCTACACCTTC | CASSWGEGLVYYGYTF
- | TRBJ1-5 | TRBV2 | - | TGTGCCAGCAGGCAAGATTATGGTCAGCCCCAGCATTTT | CASRQDYGQPQHF
TRBD1 | TRBJ1-4 | TRBV5-1 | - | TGCGCCAGCAGCTTGACAGGGGGCGCAACTAATGAAAAACTGTTTTTT | CASSLTGGATNEKLFF
- | TRBJ2-3 | TRBV23-1 | once | TGCGCCAGCAGTCAATCCCCAGGCTCCACGGCCAGGAAAGGGCGGGGTTGCACAGATACGCAGTATTTT | CASSQSPGSTARKGRGCTDTQYF
- | TRBJ2-2 | TRBV19 | - | TGTGCCAGTAGAAAACCGGGAGTCGGGGAGCTGTTTTTT | CASRKPGVGELFF
TRBD1 | TRBJ2-5 | TRBV25-1 | - | TGTGCCAGCAGTGGGTTACAGGGGGCGGGGGAGACCCAGTACTTC | CASSGLQGAGETQYF
TRBD2 | TRBJ2-5 | TRBV30 | - | TGTGCCTGGAGGCCTCTAGCGGGGTCAAGGGAGACCCAGTACTTC | CAWRPLAGSRETQYF
- | TRBJ2-3 | TRBV6-5 | once | TGTGCCAGCAGTTACGGACCTCCAGATACGCAGTATTTT | CASSYGPPDTQYF
- | TRBJ1-3 | TRBV5-1 | - | TGCGCCAGCAGCCAACTCTCTGGAAACACCATATATTTT | CASSQLSGNTIYF
TRBD1 | TRBJ1-1 | TRBV5-1 | - | TGCGCCAGCAGCTTGGGGGCCAGGGGGCTCGGTGAAGCTTTCTTT | CASSLGARGLGEAFF
- | TRBJ1-5 | TRBV30 | few | TGTGCCTGGAGTGAATCCGGAACTCAGCCCCAGCATTTT | CAWSESGTQPQHF
- | TRBJ2-3 | TRBV2 | - | TGTGCCAGCAGGAAACAGGGAAGGGACACAGATACGCAGTATTTT | CASRKQGRDTDTQYF
- | TRBJ1-4 | TRBV6-5 | - | TGTGCCAGCAGGAGGGGCGTCAATGAAAAACTGTTTTTT | CASRRGVNEKLFF
- | TRBJ1-5 | TRBV30 | - | TGTGCCTGGAGTGTAAGCATTAGCAATCAGCCCCAGCATTTT | CAWSVSISNQPQHF
TRBD2 | TRBJ2-5 | TRBV7-7 | - | TGTGCCAGCAGCTTAGAGGGTAGCGGGGAGACCCAGTACTTC | CASSLEGSGETQYF
- | TRBJ2-5 | TRBV9 | - | TGTGCCAGCAGCGTAGATCAAGGCGGAGAGACCCAGTACTTC | CASSVDQGGETQYF
- | TRBJ1-5 | TRBV15 | - | TGTGCCACCAGCAGACAGAGGAGAGAAGGCGGCTGGGTTGGTAGCAATCAGCCCCAGCATTTT | CATSRQRREGGWVGSNQPQHF
- | TRBJ2-1 | TRBV28 | - | TGTGCCAGCAGTCCCCCCGGGACAAAGTACAATGAGCAGTTCTTC | CASSPPGTKYNEQFF
- | TRBJ1-5 | TRBV10-3 | - | TGTGCCATCAGTGGTCCGACCGGGATAAATCAGCCCCAGCATTTT | CAISGPTGINQPQHF